This TCR beta chain is drawn from a study of T-cell reconstitution after alpha-beta-depleted transplantation in children. Study-wide points: Reports say that about two months after transplant, the alpha-beta T cells came out of several hundred graft clones that had expanded. Elevated TCRbeta diversity at day 60 was traced, in some patients, to surviving recipient T cells and thymic progenitors. From newly produced T cells came most of the T-cell counts and diversity one year after transplant.

The TCRbeta library incorporated unique molecular identifiers. TCRdb ran MiXCR on the PCR reads and lists one entry per CDR3 protein. The repertoire holds 120,000 to 150,000 distinct CDR3 sequences, with about 9% as singletons. The germline gives CDR1 MNHEY, CDR2 SVGEGT. The V segment lost 5 bases and the J segment 0 bases; nucleotides outside the gene matches: 10. The CDR3 length is 18 residues. The sample holds a few counts of this clonotype. Its antigen is unidentified. The gene calls are TRBV6-2 or TRBV6-3 and TRBJ2-6; TRBD1 aligns across 7 bases. This receptor was identified in a female patient aged 2-9 years who had a stem cell transplant for congenital amegakaryocytic thrombocytopenia, so the T cells may come from the graft donor. This specimen was PBMCs, mostly from graft donor cells, taken 180 days after TCRalphabeta/CD19-depleted stem cell transplant. The CDR3 protein is CASSDRDRYLSGANVLTF. In DNA, the CDR3 is TGTGCCAGCAGTGACCGGGACAGATACCTCTCTGGGGCCAACGTCCTGACTTTC.